This T cell receptor beta chain was found in a study of graft-versus-host responses after intestinal transplantation. Whole-study context: Those transplanted obtained multivisceral, liver-intestinal, or isolated intestinal grafts.

Germline assignment: CDR1 MNHEY and CDR2 SMNVEV (reference sequence). Trimming cost V 6 bases and J 6 bases; bases outside gene matches: 5. The CDR3 consists of 14 residues. Data came from immunoSEQ multiplex PCR; TCRdb stores just in-frame clones and leaves some out. The sample carries approximately 74,000 clones, roughly 90% recorded once. The clonotype was recovered from a human patient who received an intestinal transplant, so some T cells may come from the graft donor. The source material was PBMCs, sampled 98 days after intestinal transplantation. The chain combines TRBV27 with TRBJ1-5, with 10 bases aligning to TRBD1. This CDR3 reads CASSSGTGVQPQHF. The CDR3 region has the DNA TGTGCCAGCAGCTCCGGGACAGGGGTTCAGCCCCAGCATTTT.